This TCR beta chain was sequenced for a study of T cells in Graves' hyperthyroidism and ophthalmopathy. Findings of the study overall: Blood also contained most expanded thyroid clonotypes above 0.001. A model of 13 V-J pairs discriminated ophthalmopathy from stable hyperthyroidism.

From germline, CDR1 is GTSNPN and CDR2 SVGIG (reference sequence). The CDR3 covers 15 residues. Regions amplified from RNA transcripts were the TCR beta CDR3 regions. RT-PCR in the first round (using the HTBI primer set) targeted the TCR CDR3. TCRdb re-analysed the multiplex PCR reads in MiXCR, keeping a single row per CDR3 protein. Of around 690,000 distinct CDR3 sequences detected, around 16% appear once; the ten largest clones hold 15% to 18%. In the case of this clonotype: What it binds is not known. The junction does not match germline at one end; this may be a read error.

PBMCs were derived from around 10 ml fresh peripheral blood. Sequencing used blood. The origin of this receptor is a man in his fifties with Graves' hyperthyroidism. The chain recombines TRBV30 with TRBJ2-7, with D perhaps TRBD2 (5 bases). The CDR3 here is CVWSRGQRIGDEQYF. In DNA form, the CDR3 reads TGTGTCTGGAGCCGCGGCCAGCGGATCGGGGACGAGCAGTACTTC.